This entry is about one T cell receptor beta chain. The CDR3 extends over 17 amino acids. From germline, CDR1 is ENHRY and CDR2 SYGVKD. J gave up 6 bases and V 2 bases, and 9 bases lay outside the gene matches. The source of the sample is a study of blood T cells in healthy people across ages. For the second PCR, which ran for about 6 to 11 cycles, a sample-barcoded 5' primer and a J-beta primer mix were used. TCRdb fed the 5' RACE reads into MiXCR, producing one record per CDR3 protein. The sample shows over a million distinct CDR3 sequences, under 55% of them seen only once. This TCR was sampled from a woman younger than 30 in good health. The gene calls are TRBV10-3 and TRBJ1-5; the match to TRBD1 covers 11 bases. Sequencing was done on a sample of blood. The CDR3 DNA reads TGTGCCATCAGTGAGGGCTTCTGGGACAGGGGGAGTCAGCCCCAGCATTTT. Its translation is CAISEGFWDRGSQPQHF.